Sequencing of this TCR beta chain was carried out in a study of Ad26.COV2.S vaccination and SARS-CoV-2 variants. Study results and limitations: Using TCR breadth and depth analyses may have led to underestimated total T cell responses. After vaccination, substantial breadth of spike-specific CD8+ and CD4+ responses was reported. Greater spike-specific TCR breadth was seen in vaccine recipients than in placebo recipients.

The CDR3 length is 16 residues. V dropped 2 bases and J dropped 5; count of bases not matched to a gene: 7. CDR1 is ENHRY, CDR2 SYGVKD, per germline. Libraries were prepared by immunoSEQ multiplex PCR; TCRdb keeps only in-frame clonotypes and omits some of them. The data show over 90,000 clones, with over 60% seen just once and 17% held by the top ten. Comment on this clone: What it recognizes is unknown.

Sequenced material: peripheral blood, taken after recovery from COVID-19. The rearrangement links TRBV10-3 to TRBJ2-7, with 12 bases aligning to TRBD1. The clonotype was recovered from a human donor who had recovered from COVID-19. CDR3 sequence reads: CAISERGTGGPHEQYF. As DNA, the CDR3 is TGTGCCATCAGTGAGCGAGGGACAGGGGGCCCCCACGAGCAGTACTTC.